This T cell receptor beta chain was recorded in a study of T-cell memory formation after mild COVID-19. At the level of the study: In these data, TCR clusters were largely donor specific.

TCRdb re-analysed the 5' RACE reads in MiXCR, keeping a single row per CDR3 protein. The data contain approximately 250,000 distinct CDR3 sequences, about 16% of them singletons. Broader study findings: CD4+ bias marked clones expanding day 15 to 37, unlike balanced contracting clones.

Concerning this clonotype: Its antigen is as yet unknown.

Looked up from germline, CDR1 is MNHEY and CDR2 is SVGEGT. The CDR3 length is 15 residues. The V gene end was trimmed by 6 bases and the J gene end by 4 bases; junction bases not matched to a gene: 8. Sequencing used PBMCs or a T cell subset sorted from them (not recorded which). The clonotype comes from a man aged 18 to 29 who had mild COVID-19 (a few samples of this study predate the infection). Cell type and time point are not known. The chain recombines TRBV6-2 or TRBV6-3 with TRBJ2-2; 7 bases are a match to TRBD1. CDR3 protein: CASRNSGGGTGELFF. In DNA form, the CDR3 reads TGTGCCAGCAGGAATTCAGGGGGTGGCACCGGGGAGCTGTTTTTT.